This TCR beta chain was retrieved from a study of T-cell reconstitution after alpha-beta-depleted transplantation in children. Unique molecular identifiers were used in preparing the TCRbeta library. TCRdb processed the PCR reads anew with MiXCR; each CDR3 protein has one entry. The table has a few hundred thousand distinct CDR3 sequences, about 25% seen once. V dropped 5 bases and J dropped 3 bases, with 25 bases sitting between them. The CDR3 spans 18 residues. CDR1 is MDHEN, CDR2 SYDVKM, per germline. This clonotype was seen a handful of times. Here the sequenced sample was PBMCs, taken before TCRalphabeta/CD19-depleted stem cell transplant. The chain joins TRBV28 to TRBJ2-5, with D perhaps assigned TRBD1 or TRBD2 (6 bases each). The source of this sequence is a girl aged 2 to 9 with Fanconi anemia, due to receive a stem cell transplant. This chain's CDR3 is CASSRTSTGVGGEETQYF. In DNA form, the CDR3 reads TGTGCCAGCAGTAGGACATCGACAGGAGTCGGAGGGGAAGAGACCCAGTACTTC.